What follows are 18 T cell receptor beta chains derived from one specimen sequenced in a study of cytomegalovirus exposure and HLA in healthy donors. Primers: 60 Vbeta forward and 13 Jbeta reverse. Only in-frame clones appear in the TCRdb table, and some are missing; sequencing was by immunoSEQ multiplex PCR. The sample contains 95,000 to 150,000 clones, 75% to 90% of which appear only once. The sample taken for sequencing was PBMCs. The receptor set was obtained from a man aged 18 to 30 in good health and CMV-seropositive.

This chain links TRBV29-1 with TRBJ1-1; D might be TRBD1 (5 bases). Trimming shortened V by 4 bases and J by 2 bases, and 20 bases separated the two germline ends. The CDR3 contains 16 residues. The germline V gene encodes CDR1 SQVTM and CDR2 ANQGSEA. CDR3 amino acids: CSVAGHSEMVNTEAFF. The CDR3 DNA reads TGCAGCGTTGCCGGACACTCGGAGATGGTAAACACTGAAGCTTTCTTT.

The rearrangement links TRBV6-4 to TRBJ1-2; TRBD1 matches at 9 bases. The J segment lost 7 bases and the V segment lost 8 bases, leaving 11 bases of the junction unmatched. CDR3 length equals 14 residues. In germline, CDR1 is MRHNA, CDR2 SNTAGT. This CDR3 reads CASGSGTGTSGYTF. The CDR3 region has the DNA TGTGCCAGCGGCTCCGGGACAGGGACATCTGGCTACACCTTC.

CDR3 sequence (DNA): TGCGCCAGCAGCTCCTTATACGAGCAGTACTTC. Translation gives CASSSLYEQYF. The chain links TRBV4-1 to TRBJ2-7; D gene ambiguous. Germline CDR1 and CDR2: MGHRA and YSYEKL. This CDR3 has 11 amino acids. The V end was cut by 5 bases, the J end by 4 bases, with 6 bases between.

This rearrangement joins TRBV5-4 to TRBJ2-3; possible D gene TRBD2, 5 bases. V lost 0 bases to trimming and J lost 7 bases, with 9 bases between them. The CDR3 is 13 residues long. The germline gives CDR1 SGHNT, CDR2 YYREEE (reference sequence). CDR3 amino acids: CASSLAPGNTQYF. The CDR3 bases are TGTGCCAGCAGCTTGGCGCCGGGAAATACGCAGTATTTT. Based on the CDR3 plus reference TRBV5-4 and TRBJ2-3, the full variable domain is ETGVTQSPTHLIKTRGQQVTLRCSSQSGHNTVSWYQQALGQGPQFIFQYYREEENGRGNFPPRFSGLQFPNYSSELNVNALELDDSALYLCASSLAPGNTQYFGPGTRLTVL.

The chain has TRBV6-5 and TRBJ1-5, with D tentatively TRBD1 (5 bases). V dropped 6 bases and J dropped 6 bases, with 12 bases sitting between them. Germline V gene data show CDR1 as MNHEY and CDR2 as SVGAGI. The CDR3 is made up of 13 amino acids. In DNA, the CDR3 is TGTGCCAGCAGCAGACTTCAGGGTCAGCCCCAGCATTTT. This gives the protein CASSRLQGQPQHF.

Only a few counts were recorded for this clone. This rearrangement joins TRBV5-6 to TRBJ1-2; maybe TRBD1 (6 bases). Per the germline V gene, CDR1 is SGHDT and CDR2 is YYEEEE. This CDR3 contains 12 residues. V gave up 4 bases and J gave up 7 bases, with 11 bases separating them. CDR3 in DNA: TGTGCCAGCAGCCCAACAGGGACTGGCTACACCTTC. Its protein is CASSPTGTGYTF.

The gene calls are TRBV4-2 and TRBJ2-1; TRBD2 agrees at 7 bases. The germline CDR1 and CDR2 sequences are LGHNA and YNFKEQ. Trimming removed 7 bases from V and 3 bases from J; junction bases left unmatched: 6. The CDR3 runs to 14 residues. CDR3 coding DNA: TGTGCCAGCACGTTAAGCGGGGACTACAATGAGCAGTTCTTC. Translation: CASTLSGDYNEQFF.

This chain links TRBV7-3 with TRBJ2-7, with D maybe TRBD2 (6 bases). The CDR3 is 13 amino acids. The germline V and J ends were trimmed by 2 bases and 6 bases, with 11 bases remaining between them. Germline assignment: CDR1 SGHTA and CDR2 FQGTGA. The CDR3 spells CASSLSGTGEQYF. The CDR3 DNA follows: TGTGCCAGCAGCTTATCAGGGACTGGCGAGCAGTACTTC.

CDR3 residues: CASSLGLEVEKTQYF. DNA for the CDR3: TGTGCCAGCAGCTTAGGCCTGGAGGTGGAGAAGACCCAGTACTTC. V and J are TRBV7-9 and TRBJ2-5; the D gene is possibly TRBD2 (5 bases). Trimming removed 1 base at V and 6 bases at J, with 15 bases between. CDR3 length equals 15 residues. Germline assignment: CDR1 SEHNR and CDR2 FQNEAQ (reference sequence).

This chain links TRBV7-8 with TRBJ1-2; D is undetermined. The CDR3 consists of 15 residues. The germline CDR1 and CDR2 sequences are SGHVS and FQNEAQ. Trimming stripped 3 bases from V and 4 bases from J, with 15 bases between. The CDR3 sequence is CASSLGRTLSYGYTF. The CDR3 DNA sequence: TGTGCCAGCAGCTTGGGCAGGACTTTATCCTATGGCTACACCTTC.

The chain joins TRBV27 to TRBJ2-7, with 8 positions matching TRBD1. V lost 6 bases, J lost 6 bases, and 7 bases stayed unmatched. This CDR3 region has 13 residues. From germline, CDR1 is MNHEY and CDR2 SMNVEV (reference sequence). CDR3 region: CASRKTTGAEQYF. The CDR3 DNA sequence: TGTGCCAGCAGGAAGACGACAGGGGCCGAGCAGTACTTC.

J is TRBJ1-2 and V is TRBV4-1; 10 nucleotides match TRBD1. Germline loops: CDR1 MGHRA, CDR2 YSYEKL. V shed 2 bases, J shed 4 bases, and the junction held 7 bases outside the gene matches. The CDR3 consists of 16 residues. CDR3 nucleotides: TGCGCCAGCAGCCAACAGACAGGGGGCTCGGGCTATGGCTACACCTTC. Protein sequence: CASSQQTGGSGYGYTF.

The genes are TRBV9 and TRBJ2-1; TRBD2 agrees at 7 bases. Germline V gene sequence: CDR1 SGDLS, CDR2 YYNGEE. After removal of 3 bases from V and 3 bases from J, the junction contained 9 bases not matched to a gene. The CDR3 is 16 amino acids. The CDR3: CASSEHEGGVYNEQFF. The CDR3 coding sequence is TGTGCCAGCAGCGAACATGAGGGAGGGGTCTACAATGAGCAGTTCTTC.

The V gene is TRBV27, the J gene TRBJ2-7; TRBD2 is a possible D gene (5 bases). V was trimmed by 4 bases and J by 2 bases, leaving 12 bases between them. The V gene's germline CDR1 is MNHEY and CDR2 SMNVEV (reference sequence). There are 14 residues in the CDR3. CDR3 region: CASSYGRDPYEQYF. The CDR3 DNA reads TGTGCCAGCAGTTACGGACGGGATCCCTACGAGCAGTACTTC.

CDR3 loop: CASSEPRGISNQPQHF. The CDR3 DNA follows: TGTGCCAGCAGTGAACCCAGGGGTATTAGCAATCAGCCCCAGCATTTT. This chain uses TRBV6-1 with TRBJ1-5; D is perhaps TRBD1 (6 bases). V dropped 2 bases and J dropped 0 bases, with 11 bases sitting between them. The CDR3 is 16 residues long. Germline CDR1 and CDR2: MNHNS and SASEGT.

This chain connects TRBV5-1 to TRBJ2-1; TRBD2 agrees at 11 bases. This CDR3 is 14 amino acids long. Germline assignment: CDR1 SGHRS and CDR2 YFSETQ. Trimming removed 0 bases from V and 12 bases from J; junction bases left unmatched: 5. The CDR3 reads CASSLELAGEGQFF. In nucleotides, the CDR3 is TGCGCCAGCAGCTTGGAACTAGCGGGGGAGGGGCAGTTCTTC.

The rearrangement joins TRBV7-9 to TRBJ2-2, with D possibly TRBD1 on 5 matching bases. The CDR3 totals 15 residues. With 4 bases removed from V and 4 bases from J, the gap between germline ends came to 13 bases. Germline V gene lookup returns CDR1 SEHNR and CDR2 FQNEAQ (reference sequence). CDR3 nucleotides: TGTGCCAGCAGCTCACAGGAAAGGGGCACCGGGGAGCTGTTTTTT. This codes for CASSSQERGTGELFF.

This clone was recorded only once. The V and J genes are TRBV21-1 and TRBJ1-2; TRBD1, the D gene given by the table, was not confirmed from the DNA. TRBV21-1 is listed as a pseudogene. CDR3 size: 12 residues. The CDR3 DNA sequence: TGTGCCAGCCGGACCGGGACAAAAGGCTACACCTTC. Residues: CASRTGTKGYTF.